These 11 T cell receptor beta chains were sequenced from one sample in a study of CXCR3-negative and CXCR3-positive naive CD8 T cells. TRB cDNA was prepared as libraries by UMI-labeled 5' RACE. TCRdb re-called the 5' RACE reads and gives one entry per CDR3 protein, without DNA. The record lists some 25,000 distinct CDR3 sequences, of which the ten most abundant hold approximately 3%. Sequenced material: naive CXCR3- CD8+ T cells from blood. Subset described: CD45RO-CCR7+CD27+CD95- naive CD8+ T cells lacking CXCR3 (TNR3-). The source is a human donor in good health. Some clones in this sample may be carry-over from other donors' samples.

The chain has TRBV6-5 and TRBJ1-2; TCRdb's D call, TRBD1, is unchecked because there is no DNA. The CDR3 loop spans 11 amino acids. Germline V gene lookup returns CDR1 MNHEY and CDR2 SVGAGI. Here the CDR3 reads CASSPGGGYTF.

The V call is TRBV29-1, the J call TRBJ2-4; the D call from TCRdb, TRBD1, cannot be confirmed without DNA. The CDR3 is 14 amino acids. CDR1 is SQVTM and CDR2 is ANQGSEA in the germline V gene. The CDR3 spells CSVVLGTGENIQYF.

This rearrangement joins TRBV6-5 to TRBJ2-5; TCRdb gives TRBD1 as the D gene, but with no DNA this cannot be confirmed. The CDR3 runs 18 residues. Germline CDR1 is MNHEY and CDR2 is SVGAGI. The CDR3: CASSYFWGQGKYQETQYF.

J is TRBJ2-5 and V is TRBV20-1; as DNA is missing, the TRBD1 call by TCRdb cannot be tested. Per germline, CDR1 DFQATT and CDR2 SNEGSKA (reference sequence). The CDR3 has 16 residues. CDR3 amino acids: CSARLGWTGDLETQYF.

The genes are TRBV29-1 and TRBJ2-5; TCRdb selects TRBD2, and the lack of DNA leaves this call unchecked. CDR3 length: 14 amino acids. In germline, CDR1 is SQVTM, CDR2 ANQGSEA. This CDR3 reads CSVDISGGQETQYF.

CDR3 sequence reads: CASSYTTGTGVTYEQYF. The J gene is TRBJ2-7, the V gene TRBV6-2 or TRBV6-3; checking the TCRdb D call of TRBD1 is not possible without DNA. From germline, CDR1 is MNHEY and CDR2 SVGEGT. The CDR3 contains 17 residues.

V is TRBV7-9 and J is TRBJ2-7. Germline-derived CDR1 and CDR2 are SEHNR and FQNEAQ (reference sequence). The CDR3 runs to 16 residues. CDR3 loop: CASSDHLGSEGYEQYF.

The V call is TRBV12-3 or TRBV12-4, the J call TRBJ1-1. The CDR3 is made up of 11 amino acids. CDR3 residues: CASNFEAEAFF.

V usage is TRBV6-2 or TRBV6-3 and J usage is TRBJ2-1; lacking DNA, the TRBD2 call made by TCRdb goes unchecked. CDR3 length equals 16 residues. From germline, CDR1 is MNHEY and CDR2 SVGEGT. This chain's CDR3 is CASSYLDPSSYNEQFF.

V is TRBV29-1 and J is TRBJ1-1; the TCRdb call, TRBD1, lacks DNA for checking. The germline V gene encodes CDR1 SQVTM and CDR2 ANQGSEA. The CDR3 is 13 residues long. CDR3 amino acids: CSVELSGGQGAFF.

V usage is TRBV25-1 and J usage is TRBJ2-1. CDR1 and CDR2 from the germline V gene are MGHDK and SYGVNS. This CDR3 has 14 residues. This CDR3 is CASSGPIRFNEQFF.